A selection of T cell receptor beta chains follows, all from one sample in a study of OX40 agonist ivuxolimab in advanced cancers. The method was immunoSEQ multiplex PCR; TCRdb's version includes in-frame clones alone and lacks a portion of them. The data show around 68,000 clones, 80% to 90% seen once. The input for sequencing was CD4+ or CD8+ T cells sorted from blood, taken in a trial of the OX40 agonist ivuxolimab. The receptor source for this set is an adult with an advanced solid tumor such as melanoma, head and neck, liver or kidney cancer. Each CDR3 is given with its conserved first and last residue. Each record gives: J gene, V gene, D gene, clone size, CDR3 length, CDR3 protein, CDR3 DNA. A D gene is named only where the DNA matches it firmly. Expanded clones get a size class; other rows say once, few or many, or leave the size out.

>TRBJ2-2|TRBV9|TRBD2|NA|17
CASSPGTSDFNTGELFF
TGTGCCAGCAGCCCCGGGACTAGCGACTTTAACACCGGGGAGCTGTTTTTT
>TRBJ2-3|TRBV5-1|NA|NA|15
CASSLSWRSTDTQYF
TGCGCCAGCAGCTTGAGTTGGCGTAGCACAGATACGCAGTATTTT
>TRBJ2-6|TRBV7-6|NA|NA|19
CASSLDVAGAGSGANVLTF
TGTGCCAGCAGCTTAGACGTTGCGGGGGCCGGATCTGGGGCCAACGTCCTGACTTTC
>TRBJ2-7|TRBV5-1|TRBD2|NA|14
CASSSGLAYYEQYF
TGCGCCAGCAGCTCCGGACTAGCGTATTACGAGCAGTACTTC
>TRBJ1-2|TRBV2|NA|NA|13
CASSQGQDYGYTF
TGTGCCAGCAGTCAGGGTCAGGACTATGGCTACACCTTC
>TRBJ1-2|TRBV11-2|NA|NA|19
CASSLARDTGPKGSYGYTF
TGTGCCAGCAGCTTGGCTAGGGATACAGGCCCGAAGGGGAGCTATGGCTACACCTTC
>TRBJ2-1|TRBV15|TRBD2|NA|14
CATSRAGGSNEQFF
TGTGCCACCAGCCGAGCGGGAGGGTCCAATGAGCAGTTCTTC
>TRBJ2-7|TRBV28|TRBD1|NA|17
CASRSGQGPSRSYEQYF
TGTGCCAGCAGGTCGGGACAGGGGCCCTCCCGCTCCTACGAGCAGTACTTC
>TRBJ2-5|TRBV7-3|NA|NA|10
CASSQETQYF
TGTGCCAGCAGTCAAGAGACCCAGTACTTC
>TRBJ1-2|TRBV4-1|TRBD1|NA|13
CASSHEGQYGYTF
TGCGCCAGCAGCCACGAGGGACAGTATGGCTACACCTTC
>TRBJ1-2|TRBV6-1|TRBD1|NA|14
CATNLDRGAHGYTF
TGTGCCACGAACCTGGACAGGGGTGCTCATGGCTACACCTTC
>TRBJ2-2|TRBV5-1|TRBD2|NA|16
CASRLAGGPYTGELFF
TGCGCCAGCAGACTAGCGGGAGGGCCATACACCGGGGAGCTGTTTTTT
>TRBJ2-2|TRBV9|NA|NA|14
CASSLNPNTGELFF
TGTGCCAGCAGCTTAAACCCGAACACCGGGGAGCTGTTTTTT
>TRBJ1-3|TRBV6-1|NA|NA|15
CASTFTRGSGNTIYF
TGTGCCAGCACCTTCACACGGGGCTCTGGAAACACCATATATTTT
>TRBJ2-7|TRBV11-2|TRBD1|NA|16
CASSLGTGGRSYEQYF
TGTGCCAGCAGCTTAGGGACAGGGGGCCGCTCCTACGAGCAGTACTTC
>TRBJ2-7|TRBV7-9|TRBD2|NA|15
CASSLNSGTSYEQYF
TGTGCCAGCAGCTTGAATAGCGGGACCTCCTACGAGCAGTACTTC
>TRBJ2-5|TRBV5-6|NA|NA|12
CASSLKQETQYF
TGTGCCAGCAGCTTGAAGCAAGAGACCCAGTACTTC
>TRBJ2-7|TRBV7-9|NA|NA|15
CASSRGDSGTYEQYF
TGTGCCAGCAGCCGGGGGGACAGCGGGACCTACGAGCAGTACTTC
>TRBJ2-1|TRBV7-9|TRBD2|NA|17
CASSPVPGLAGYNEQFF
TGTGCCAGCAGCCCGGTCCCGGGACTAGCGGGGTACAATGAGCAGTTCTTC
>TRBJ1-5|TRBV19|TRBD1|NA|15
CASGSTGGNGQPQHF
TGTGCCAGTGGGTCGACAGGGGGGAACGGGCAGCCCCAGCATTTT
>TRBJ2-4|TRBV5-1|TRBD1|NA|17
CASSLGTGNVDKNIQYF
TGCGCCAGCAGCTTGGGGACAGGGAATGTAGACAAAAACATTCAGTACTTC
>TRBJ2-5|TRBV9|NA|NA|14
CASSPQTGGETQYF
TGTGCCAGCAGCCCCCAGACGGGCGGAGAGACCCAGTACTTC
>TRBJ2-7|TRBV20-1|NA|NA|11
CSASLLYEQYF
TGCAGTGCTAGTCTCCTCTACGAGCAGTACTTC
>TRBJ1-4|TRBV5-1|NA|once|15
CASSLEGATNEKLFF
TGCGCCAGCAGCTTGGAGGGGGCAACTAATGAAAAACTGTTTTTT
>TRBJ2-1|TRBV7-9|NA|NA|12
CASSLTAGRQFF
TGTGCCAGCAGCTTGACGGCCGGGAGGCAGTTCTTC
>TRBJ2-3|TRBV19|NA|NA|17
CASSSLSQGYRTDTQYF
TGTGCCAGTAGTTCCCTTTCTCAGGGCTACCGCACAGATACGCAGTATTTT
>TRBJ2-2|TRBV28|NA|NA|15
CASSSAGSYGGELFF
TGTGCCAGCAGTTCGGCGGGATCCTACGGCGGGGAGCTGTTTTTT
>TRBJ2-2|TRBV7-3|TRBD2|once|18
CASRRVQSGATNTGELFF
TGTGCCAGCAGGAGGGTACAAAGCGGGGCCACGAACACCGGGGAGCTGTTTTTT
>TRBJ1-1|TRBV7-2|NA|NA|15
CASSLVPGTNTEAFF
TGTGCCAGCAGCTTAGTTCCAGGAACGAACACTGAAGCTTTCTTT
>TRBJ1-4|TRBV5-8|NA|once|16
CASSAGTTATNEKLFF
TGTGCCAGCAGCGCAGGGACAACTGCAACTAATGAAAAACTGTTTTTT
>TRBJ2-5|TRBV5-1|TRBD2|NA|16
CASSGGTSGRGETQYF
TGCGCCAGCAGCGGAGGGACTAGCGGGAGGGGGGAGACCCAGTACTTC
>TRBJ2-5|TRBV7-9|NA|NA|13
CASSFRGPETQYF
TGTGCCAGCAGCTTCAGGGGTCCGGAGACCCAGTACTTC
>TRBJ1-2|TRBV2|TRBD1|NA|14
CAGEGTGTNYGYTF
TGTGCCGGAGAAGGGACAGGTACCAACTATGGCTACACCTTC
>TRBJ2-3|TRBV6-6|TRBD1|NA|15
CASSDTGDRTDTQYF
TGTGCCAGCAGCGATACAGGGGACAGAACAGATACGCAGTATTTT
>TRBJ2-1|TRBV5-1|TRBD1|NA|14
CASSPGQGANEQFF
TGCGCCAGCAGCCCAGGACAGGGGGCTAATGAGCAGTTCTTC
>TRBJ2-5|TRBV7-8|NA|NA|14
CASSTPALAETQYF
TGTGCCAGCAGCACCCCGGCACTAGCAGAGACCCAGTACTTC
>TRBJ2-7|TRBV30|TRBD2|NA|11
CAWSGEGEQYF
TGTGCCTGGAGTGGGGAGGGGGAGCAGTACTTC
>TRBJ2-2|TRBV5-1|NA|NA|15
CASSLYAGPTGELFF
TGCGCCAGCAGCTTGTACGCGGGGCCCACCGGGGAGCTGTTTTTT
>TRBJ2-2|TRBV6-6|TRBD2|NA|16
CASRIPGTSSSGELFF
TGTGCCAGCAGGATACCCGGGACTAGCTCATCCGGGGAGCTGTTTTTT
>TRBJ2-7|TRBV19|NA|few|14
CASNQGGDDYEQYF
TGTGCCAGTAATCAGGGGGGGGATGATTACGAGCAGTACTTC